This TCR beta chain was recovered during a study of control samples from healthy donors and cancer patients (dated by TCRdb to 2020 to 2021). V was cut back by 1 base and J by 9 bases, leaving a gap of 19 bases between them. The CDR3 numbers 15 residues from cysteine through phenylalanine. Just the 45-base CDR3 DNA is kept, in frame starting at base 1. Reading the germline V gene (reference sequence) gives CDR1 LNHDA and CDR2 SQIVND. Details on this clone: This clone's antigen is unknown. No much larger clonotype is one base removed from it; base qualities were not supplied.

Library prep was done by the immunoSEQ multiplex PCR assay. TCRdb took over this immuneACCESS table, retaining in-frame rearrangements with V and J assigned. Such tables are incomplete; in checked studies, under half of the missing clones stem from an unresolved V gene, and the remainder is unexplained. The sample has 95,000 to 150,000 clones on record, approximately 84% of them singletons. Together, the top ten hold around 1.7% of the sample. The V and J segments used are TRBV19 and TRBJ2-7; a weak D assignment points to TRBD1 (6 bases agree). The source is a man between 18 and 29 years old in good health. Sequencing used blood. The CDR3 has the sequence CASSIGGTSPYGQYF. At the DNA level, the sequence is TGTGCCAGTAGTATAGGAGGGACATCCCCCTATGGGCAGTACTTC.